This T cell receptor beta chain appears in the sequencing data of a study of graft-versus-host responses after intestinal transplantation. Study at large: Transplantation in recipients was multivisceral, liver-intestinal, or isolated intestinal. Recipients uniformly received anti-thymocyte globulin induction, followed by tacrolimus and steroids for approximately 3 years. The study's findings and limits: Detection of GvH clones occurred in recipient marrow, and some had their first appearance in ileum or blood.

The table came from immunoSEQ multiplex PCR; TCRdb's copy has only in-frame clones and leaves some out. This sample has about 80,000 clones; approximately 90% occur once, and the top ten carry 0.65% to 0.75%. The V end was cut by 1 base, the J end by 5 bases, with 5 bases between. This CDR3 region has 12 residues. CDR1 and CDR2 (germline): MNHNS, SASEGT. About this clone: The antigen is not known.

The genes are TRBV6-1 and TRBJ1-2; D gene unclear. Here the sequenced sample was PBMCs, taken 98 days after intestinal transplantation. This receptor was obtained from a human patient who received an intestinal transplant, so some T cells may come from the graft donor. The CDR3 DNA is TGTGCCAGCAGTGAAGGGGCGTATGGCTACACCTTC. Protein sequence: CASSEGAYGYTF.